One and the same sample provided the 21 T cell receptor beta chains below, sequenced in a study of molecular identifiers for immune sequencing clone quantification (dated by TCRdb to between 2017 and 2018). The library was made by PCR. The run used an Illumina HiSeq 4000. TCRdb reprocessed the public reads (quality trimming at Q25 with fastp, clone calling with MiXCR) and kept in-frame beta chains. Each CDR3 protein gets just one entry, which takes the most common genes and DNA from the rows behind it. In this sample the table shows 300,000 to 350,000 distinct CDR3 sequences, about 22% of which occur a single time. The ten largest clonotypes hold approximately 0.85% of the sample. The sequenced material came from naive CD8+ T cells from blood, with Jurkat cell RNA spiked in. The cell subset or site tag for this specimen amounts to: FACS-sorted CD8+CD4-CCR7+CD45RA+ naive T cells. The receptor set was obtained from a human donor in good health. Some libraries in this study had Jurkat cell RNA spiked in.

This clonotype was seen ten or more times. This rearrangement joins TRBV4-2 to TRBJ1-1; no reliable D call. V was shortened by 4 bases and J by 4 bases, with 10 bases between the two germline ends. Per the germline V gene, CDR1 is LGHNA and CDR2 is YNFKEQ. The CDR3 totals 13 residues. The CDR3 protein is CASSRILGTEAFF. CDR3 coding DNA: TGTGCCAGCAGCCGGATACTGGGCACTGAAGCTTTCTTT.

This clonotype occurred many times. The chain couples TRBV12-5 to TRBJ2-3; 8 positions agree with TRBD2. Trimming at V came to 5 bases and at J to 4 bases, leaving 8 bases not matched to a gene. The germline CDR1 and CDR2 sequences are LGHNT and FRNRAP. This CDR3 contains 15 residues. Here the CDR3 DNA reads TGTGCTAGTGGTCCTTCCAGCGGGGGTGCAGATACGCAGTATTTT. It translates to CASGPSSGGADTQYF.

This clonotype was picked up many times. This sequence joins TRBV4-1 and TRBJ2-1, with D maybe TRBD1 (8 bases). Deletions cut 1 base from V and 0 bases from J, with 13 bases between. Germline V CDR1 and CDR2: MGHRA, YSYEKL. The CDR3 contains 17 residues. CDR3 DNA: TGCGCCAGCAGCCAAGGAACAGGGGGGGGCTCCTACAATGAGCAGTTCTTC. Protein: CASSQGTGGGSYNEQFF.

The chain carries TRBV5-1 and TRBJ2-7; 8 nucleotides agree with TRBD1. V trimming: 1 base; J trimming: 6 bases; junction bases outside the gene matches: 12. CDR3 length equals 16 residues. Germline values: CDR1 SGHRS, CDR2 YFSETQ. This CDR3 is CASSLTGGTPSAEQYF. The CDR3, as DNA: TGCGCCAGCAGCTTGACAGGGGGGACTCCTTCTGCCGAGCAGTACTTC.

In its sample, this clonotype was seen many times. The rearrangement joins TRBV12-3 or TRBV12-4 to TRBJ2-7; D is possibly TRBD1 (6 bases). The CDR3 is made up of 16 amino acids. The ends were cut back, 6 bases at V and 0 bases at J, with 18 bases in the middle. The CDR3 bases are TGTGCCAGCAGCACAACTCGGGACATAAGCTCCTACGAGCAGTACTTC. It encodes CASSTTRDISSYEQYF.

As concerns this clonotype: A much larger clone differs by one base, so this may be a read error. The CDR3 end shows no conserved phenylalanine or tryptophan, and so a read error is likely. The J gene is TRBJ1-5, the V gene TRBV6-5, with D uncertain. Trimming left V 0 bases short and J 9 bases short, with 9 bases between. This CDR3 contains 13 residues. CDR1 is MNHEY and CDR2 is SVGAGI in the germline V gene. The CDR3 nucleotides read TGTGCCAGCAGTTACTCGGCTTCCCCGCCCCAGCATCTT. It specifies CASSYSASPPQHL.

This clonotype occurred many times. J is TRBJ2-3 and V is TRBV5-4; 8 bases match TRBD2. Germline V lookup: CDR1 SGHNT, CDR2 YYREEE (reference sequence). V gave up 0 bases and J gave up 2 bases; unmatched junction bases: 2. The CDR3 extends over 15 amino acids. This CDR3 is CASSLGTSNTDTQYF. The DNA for the CDR3 is TGTGCCAGCAGCTTGGGGACTAGCAACACAGATACGCAGTATTTT. Looking up the rest from reference TRBV5-4 and TRBJ2-3 gives the full variable domain: ETGVTQSPTHLIKTRGQQVTLRCSSQSGHNTVSWYQQALGQGPQFIFQYYREEENGRGNFPPRFSGLQFPNYSSELNVNALELDDSALYLCASSLGTSNTDTQYFGPGTRLTVL.

This clonotype was recorded at least ten times. The rearrangement links TRBV4-1 to TRBJ2-6; weak D call: TRBD1 (6 bases). V was cut by 1 base and J by 12 bases, with 13 bases left in between. This CDR3 region has 14 residues. Germline CDR1 reads MGHRA; CDR2 reads YSYEKL. For the CDR3, the DNA is TGCGCCAGCAGCCAAGTAGGACAGCCTAGCGTCCTGACTTTC. Its translation is CASSQVGQPSVLTF.

Remarks on this clonotype: The missing conserved phenylalanine or tryptophan at the end of this CDR3 makes a read error likely. The J gene is TRBJ1-1, the V gene TRBV19, with unresolved D. The CDR3 contains 13 residues. Trimming pared 8 bases from V and 1 base from J, leaving 11 bases between. The germline CDR1 and CDR2 sequences are LNHDA and SQIVND (reference sequence). The CDR3 nucleotides are TGTGCCAGTGTACGAGGCCCGAACACTGAAGCTTTCTTA. This gives the protein CASVRGPNTEAFL.

Concerning this clonotype itself: This may stem from a read error, because a much larger clone lies one nucleotide away. V and J are TRBV7-9 and TRBJ2-3; no reliable D call. This CDR3 has 15 residues. Germline loops: CDR1 SEHNR, CDR2 FQNEAQ (reference sequence). The CDR3 is CGSSHLQPGADTQYF. The CDR3 bases are TGTGGCAGCAGCCACCTACAGCCCGGTGCAGATACGCAGTATTTT.

This clonotype was seen ten or more times. CDR3 protein: CAWSVSAGYEQYF. CDR3 in DNA: TGTGCCTGGAGTGTATCGGCGGGATACGAGCAGTACTTC. The chain links TRBV30 to TRBJ2-7, with D possibly being TRBD2 (6 bases). Trimming stripped 0 bases from V and 4 bases from J, with 10 bases between. The germline CDR1 and CDR2 sequences are GTSNPN and SVGIG (reference sequence). The CDR3 has 13 amino acids.

This clonotype has a count of ten or more. DNA of the CDR3: TGTGCCAGCAGCCAAGAGATGTCAGGAAATCAGCCCCAGCATTTT. Its protein product is CASSQEMSGNQPQHF. The chain has TRBV4-2 and TRBJ1-5; D unresolved. Per germline, CDR1 LGHNA and CDR2 YNFKEQ. With 0 bases removed from V and 4 bases from J, the gap between germline ends came to 10 bases. The CDR3 covers 15 residues.

Ten or more counts support this clonotype. J is TRBJ1-2 and V is TRBV20-1, with no clear D. The germline gives CDR1 DFQATT, CDR2 SNEGSKA (reference sequence). This CDR3 is built from 15 residues. Trimming removed 0 bases at V and 3 bases at J, with 14 bases between. CDR3 nucleotide sequence: TGCAGTGCTAGAGATCGGGGTGAGATGTACTATGGCTACACCTTC. Its translation is CSARDRGEMYYGYTF.

This clonotype was recorded once. V and J are TRBV3-1 and TRBJ2-7; 7 bases line up with TRBD1. The V gene's germline CDR1 is LGHDT and CDR2 YNNKEL (reference sequence). There are 14 residues in the CDR3. V shed 4 bases and J 5 bases; nucleotides not matched to a gene: 8. In nucleotides, the CDR3 is TGTGCCAGCAGCCCCTGGGACAGTTTTAACGAGCAGTACTTC. Protein sequence: CASSPWDSFNEQYF.

In regard to this clonotype: A much larger clonotype is one base distant, so this may be a read error. J is TRBJ2-5 and V is TRBV7-9, with 15 bases lining up with TRBD2. After removal of 4 bases from V and 4 bases from J, the junction contained 10 bases not matched to a gene. This CDR3 is 18 amino acids long. Germline lookup yields CDR1 SEHNR and CDR2 FQNEAQ (reference sequence). CDR3 residues: CASSSRGLAGGRRETQYF. CDR3 coding DNA: TGTGCCAGCAGCTCAAGAGGACTAGCGGGAGGGAGGCGAGAGACCCAGTACTTC.

A word on this clonotype: A much bigger clone sits one base away, suggesting this may be a read error. The V call is TRBV20-1, the J call TRBJ2-3, with 9 bases matching TRBD2. The CDR3 is 16 amino acids. In germline, CDR1 is DFQATT, CDR2 SNEGSKA (reference sequence). The CDR3 loop is CSAKRGLAWSTGTQYF. CDR3 nucleotides: TGCAGTGCTAAGAGAGGACTAGCGTGGAGCACAGGTACGCAGTATTTT.

The sample holds many counts of this clonotype. The chain carries TRBV28 and TRBJ2-4; no reliable D call. This CDR3 has 11 residues. Trimming left V 6 bases short and J 8 bases short, with 8 bases between. CDR1 MDHEN and CDR2 SYDVKM come from the germline V gene. CDR3 coding DNA: TGTGCCAGCAGCAACATCTACATTCAGTACTTC. Its protein is CASSNIYIQYF.

V and J are TRBV27 and TRBJ2-5, with 15 bases that match TRBD2. Per the germline V gene, CDR1 is MNHEY and CDR2 is SMNVEV (reference sequence). This CDR3 is 18 amino acids long. With 2 bases clipped from V and 5 bases from J, the junction kept 9 bases outside the gene matches. In DNA form, the CDR3 reads TGTGCCAGCAGTTTACTAGGACTAGCGGGAGGGCCTGCGGAGACCCAGTACTTC. It codes for CASSLLGLAGGPAETQYF.

This chain links TRBV6-2 or TRBV6-3 with TRBJ2-1; 9 bases are shared with TRBD2. The CDR3 has 13 residues. Trimming cost V 2 bases and J 7 bases; bases outside gene matches: 0. Germline V gene lookup returns CDR1 MNHEY and CDR2 SVGEGT. The CDR3 DNA follows: TGTGCCAGCAGTTACCTAGCGGGGAATGAGCAGTTCTTC. It is translated as CASSYLAGNEQFF.

This clonotype was seen a handful of times. In nucleotides, the CDR3 is TGCGCCAGCAGCCACCGGGACAGCAATGAGCAGTTCTTC. Translating gives CASSHRDSNEQFF. The gene calls are TRBV4-1 and TRBJ2-1; 7 bases are shared with TRBD1. CDR3 length: 13 residues. Germline lookup yields CDR1 MGHRA and CDR2 YSYEKL. Unmatched junction bases numbered 2, after V lost 3 bases and J lost 6 bases.

Many counts were recorded for this clonotype. The chain links TRBV20-1 to TRBJ2-7, with 9 bases aligning to TRBD1. The CDR3 runs to 14 residues. Germline CDR1 is DFQATT and CDR2 is SNEGSKA (reference sequence). Trimming at V came to 6 bases and at J to 4 bases, leaving 10 bases not matched to a gene. CDR3 protein: CSAPAVGQGYEQYF. The CDR3 region has the DNA TGCAGTGCACCAGCCGTAGGACAGGGGTACGAGCAGTACTTC.